This record covers a single T cell receptor beta chain. Its antigen is not known. The data are from a study of blood T cells in healthy people across ages. Together with a sample-barcoded 5' primer, a J-beta primer mix was included in a second PCR lasting about 6 to 12 cycles. TCRdb re-called the 5' RACE reads through MiXCR, storing one row per CDR3 protein. The sample has hundreds of thousands of distinct CDR3 sequences, 45% to 60% seen once. Study-level points and caveats: Any changes in expanded clonotypes were possibly confounded, as donor CMV status remained unknown.

Germline loops: CDR1 SGHTA, CDR2 FQGNSA. This CDR3 is built from 14 residues. The germline V and J ends were trimmed by 5 bases and 4 bases, with 12 bases remaining between them. This TCR came from a woman older than 75 in good health. Sequences were obtained from blood. The V gene is TRBV7-2, the J gene TRBJ1-5, with D maybe TRBD1 (6 bases). CDR3 sequence: CASSIRQANQPQHF. The CDR3 DNA reads TGTGCCAGCAGCATAAGACAGGCAAATCAGCCCCAGCATTTT. Filled out from reference TRBV7-2 and TRBJ1-5, the complete variable domain reads GAGVSQSPSNKVTEKGKDVELRCDPISGHTALYWYRQSLGQGLEFLIYFQGNSAPDKSGLPSDRFSAERTGGSVSTLTIQRTQQEDSAVYLCASSIRQANQPQHFGDGTRLSIL.